Listed below are T cell receptor beta chains from one sample, sequenced in a study of T cell repertoires in cytomegalovirus infection. TCRdb passed the reads through MiXCR, listing each CDR3 protein once. This sample carries 150,000 or so distinct CDR3 sequences, approximately 17% of them seen once, and the ten largest clones take around 20%. Sample: CD8+ T cells from PBMCs. These receptors came from a human donor in good health (CMV status not recorded). Some clones in this sample may be carry-over from other donors' samples. Each CDR3 is given with its conserved first and last residue. Fields, in order: CDR3 DNA, CDR3 protein, V gene, D gene, clone size, J gene. The D gene is left open where the match is weak. Clone size, where shown, is once, few, many, or a class for clones that have expanded.

TGCAGCGTTGTTAGGCAGAGCCAAGAGACCCAGTACTTC	CSVVRQSQETQYF	TRBV29-1	NA	NA	TRBJ2-5
TGTGCCAGCAGCTCAGCTCGGGACAGTTACCAAGAGACCCAGTACTTC	CASSSARDSYQETQYF	TRBV28	TRBD1	NA	TRBJ2-5
TGTGCCAGCAGCCGTTCCCACGGGACAGGGAGCCCCTACGAGCAGTACTTC	CASSRSHGTGSPYEQYF	TRBV7-9	TRBD1	NA	TRBJ2-7
TGTGCCAGCAGCCCCAGGGGGGGAAGCTCCTACAATGAGCAGTTCTTC	CASSPRGGSSYNEQFF	TRBV7-9	NA	NA	TRBJ2-1
TGTGCCAGCAGCGGCACCGGACAGGGGGACGGCTACACCTTC	CASSGTGQGDGYTF	TRBV7-9	TRBD1	few	TRBJ1-2
TGCAGTGCCAGGAAGGGGCCCCTCTACAATGAGCAGTTCTTC	CSARKGPLYNEQFF	TRBV20-1	NA	once	TRBJ2-1
TGTGCCAGCGGACAACCACGATCAGGGGGGATCTACAATGAGCAGTTCTTC	CASGQPRSGGIYNEQFF	TRBV7-3	NA	few	TRBJ2-1
TGTGCCAGCAGTTGGACCGGGACAGGGGTGAGGGTGAACGAGCAGTACTTC	CASSWTGTGVRVNEQYF	TRBV12-3/TRBV12-4	TRBD1	NA	TRBJ2-7
TGTGCCAGCAGCTTAGATTGGGGGTTGGGTAATTCACCCCTCCACTTT	CASSLDWGLGNSPLHF	TRBV7-2	NA	few	TRBJ1-6
TGTGCCAGCAGCCAAAGCGGACAGCTAAATAACACCTTC	CASSQSGQLNNTF	TRBV7-9	NA	few	TRBJ1-2
TGCGCCAGCAGCCAAGACCGACAGTTCTACGAGCAGTACTTC	CASSQDRQFYEQYF	TRBV4-3	NA	NA	TRBJ2-7
TGTGCCAGCAGCTTCTCCGGGACTAGCTCCTCCGAGCAGTACTTC	CASSFSGTSSSEQYF	TRBV7-2	TRBD2	NA	TRBJ2-7
TGTGCCAGCAGTGGTGACAGGGTGGGCTATGGCTACACCTTC	CASSGDRVGYGYTF	TRBV25-1	TRBD1	NA	TRBJ1-2
TGCAGCGTTGACGCTGACAGGGAATACTATGGCTACACCTTC	CSVDADREYYGYTF	TRBV29-1	TRBD1	few	TRBJ1-2
TGCGCCAGCAGCCAAGTCACGGGGAGGGCGGCAGATACGCAGTATTTT	CASSQVTGRAADTQYF	TRBV4-1	TRBD2	NA	TRBJ2-3
TGTGCCAGCAGTTTAGGTGGGGGGCTTAGCTCCTACGAGCAGTACTTC	CASSLGGGLSSYEQYF	TRBV27	NA	NA	TRBJ2-7
TGTGCCAGCAGCTCACCGTCAAGCCTGAGGAACTATGGCTACACCTTC	CASSSPSSLRNYGYTF	TRBV7-9	NA	once	TRBJ1-2
TGTGCCAGCAGCCAAGGGAAGTGGGGGGTCAATGAGCAGTTCTTC	CASSQGKWGVNEQFF	TRBV3-1	NA	few	TRBJ2-1
TGCGCCAGCAGCTTGGCAGCGGGGGCCTACGAGCAGTACTTC	CASSLAAGAYEQYF	TRBV5-1	TRBD2	NA	TRBJ2-7
TGTGCCAGCTCCGGGACTAGCGATCGGGGTTGGCAGTACTTC	CASSGTSDRGWQYF	TRBV27	TRBD2	NA	TRBJ2-7
TGTGCCAGCAGCTTGGGTACAAATACCCTCTTC	CASSLGTNTLF	TRBV5-4	NA	NA	TRBJ2-1
TGTGCCAGCAGTTATGAGACAACCTATGGCTACACCTTC	CASSYETTYGYTF	TRBV6-2/TRBV6-3	NA	NA	TRBJ1-2
TGCAGCGTTGAGGGGACAGGGGTATCCGATGAGCAGTTCTTC	CSVEGTGVSDEQFF	TRBV29-1	TRBD1	few	TRBJ2-1
TGTGCCAGCCGGACAGGCCGGGGGGCCCAGTACTTC	CASRTGRGAQYF	TRBV25-1	NA	few	TRBJ2-5
TGCGCCAGCAGCCCCCGGACAGGGAGGGACACTGAAGCTTTCTTT	CASSPRTGRDTEAFF	TRBV4-3	TRBD1	NA	TRBJ1-1
TGTGCTAGTGGTTTGGTCTCCAGTTATGGCTACACCTTC	CASGLVSSYGYTF	TRBV12-5	NA	NA	TRBJ1-2
TGTGCCAGCAGCGTAGGGACTGACGAGCAGTACTTC	CASSVGTDEQYF	TRBV9	NA	NA	TRBJ2-7
TGTGCCAGCAGCTTAGGATTGAGGCAGACCCAGTACTTC	CASSLGLRQTQYF	TRBV7-8	NA	NA	TRBJ2-5
TGTGCCAGTTCTTCTTATAGTGAGCAGTTCTTC	CASSSYSEQFF	TRBV28	NA	NA	TRBJ2-1
TGTGCCAGCAGTTTAGTTCCCGGGACAGGTCTCTACGAGCAGTACTTC	CASSLVPGTGLYEQYF	TRBV12-3/TRBV12-4	TRBD1	NA	TRBJ2-7
TGTGCCAGCAGTTTATCTAGGCGGGGTGGCGATGAGCAGTTCTTC	CASSLSRRGGDEQFF	TRBV27	NA	NA	TRBJ2-1
TGTGCCAGCAGCTTCAATATTCCGGGACAGGGCCCACCCCTCCACTTT	CASSFNIPGQGPPLHF	TRBV7-6	TRBD1	few	TRBJ1-6
TGTGCCAGCAGCTTAGGTGGGCCGCGAGATCAGCCCCAGCATTTT	CASSLGGPRDQPQHF	TRBV7-8	NA	few	TRBJ1-5
TGTGCCAGCAGCGAGCCGGGACAGGGCTTTGCCGGGGAGCTGTTTTTT	CASSEPGQGFAGELFF	TRBV5-5	TRBD1	NA	TRBJ2-2
TGTGCCAGCAGCCCTTCGGGGGTCGGGGGTTATGAGCAGTACTTC	CASSPSGVGGYEQYF	TRBV4-2	NA	NA	TRBJ2-7
TGTGCCAGCAGCACTGGGAGCGGGGGGCTCTACGAGCAGTACTTC	CASSTGSGGLYEQYF	TRBV7-9	TRBD2	NA	TRBJ2-7
TGTGCCAGCAGTTGGGCAGGGGCCACTGAAGCTTTCTTT	CASSWAGATEAFF	TRBV27	NA	NA	TRBJ1-1
TGTGCTAGTGGTCCAGACAGGGGCTCCTACGAGCAGTACTTC	CASGPDRGSYEQYF	TRBV12-5	TRBD1	many	TRBJ2-7
TGTGCCAGCAGTGAAAGCGGGGGGGCCTACAATGAGCAGTTCTTC	CASSESGGAYNEQFF	TRBV6-4	TRBD2	NA	TRBJ2-1
TGTGCCACCAGTGCCCCTAGCGGGAGGTACCGTGAGCAGTTCTTC	CATSAPSGRYREQFF	TRBV24-1	TRBD2	many	TRBJ2-1
TGCAGTGCTAGAGAGCCCTTTAGGGAGGGGCGCATAAACTATGGCTACACCTTC	CSAREPFREGRINYGYTF	TRBV20-1	NA	NA	TRBJ1-2
TGTGCCAGCAGTGTTGTTAGCGGGGGATTCAGAACCAAAAACATTCAGTACTTC	CASSVVSGGFRTKNIQYF	TRBV25-1	TRBD2	few	TRBJ2-4
TGTGCCATCAGGGGGACAATGGAAGCTTTCTTT	CAIRGTMEAFF	TRBV10-3	NA	few	TRBJ1-1
TGTGCCAGCAGCCCAGAAGCAGGAGGAGTGATCTATGAGCAGTTCTTC	CASSPEAGGVIYEQFF	TRBV7-9	NA	NA	TRBJ2-1
TGTGCCAGCAGTTACTCGGGGAGCCCTTTCTTT	CASSYSGSPFF	TRBV6-2/TRBV6-3	NA	few	TRBJ1-1
TGTGCCAGCAGTACCCCGAGACAGGGTAACTACAATGAGCAGTTCTTC	CASSTPRQGNYNEQFF	TRBV6-6	TRBD1	few	TRBJ2-1
TGTGCCATTTTACCGGGACTCTTAAGGGAGCAGTTCTTC	CAILPGLLREQFF	TRBV2	NA	NA	TRBJ2-1
TGTGCCAGCCGTTGGACAGGGGGGACCAAAGAGACCCAGTACTTC	CASRWTGGTKETQYF	TRBV28	TRBD1	NA	TRBJ2-5
TGTGCCAGCAGCCAACGGGACAGGGAAGGGGAGCTGTTTTTT	CASSQRDREGELFF	TRBV4-1	TRBD1	NA	TRBJ2-2
TGTGCCAGCATTGACAGGGGGCTCGGGGGAGAGACCCAGTACTTC	CASIDRGLGGETQYF	TRBV7-2	TRBD1	NA	TRBJ2-5
TGTGCCAGCCCCCCTACAAGGGAGAACACTGAAGCTTTCTTT	CASPPTRENTEAFF	TRBV12-3/TRBV12-4	NA	few	TRBJ1-1
TGTGCCAGCAGCTCAAGTACCTCCGACGGAGCCTACGAGCAGTACTTC	CASSSSTSDGAYEQYF	TRBV7-2	NA	NA	TRBJ2-7
TGTGCCAGCAGCTTAGGGCAAGGGGAGCTGTTTTTT	CASSLGQGELFF	TRBV7-2	NA	NA	TRBJ2-2